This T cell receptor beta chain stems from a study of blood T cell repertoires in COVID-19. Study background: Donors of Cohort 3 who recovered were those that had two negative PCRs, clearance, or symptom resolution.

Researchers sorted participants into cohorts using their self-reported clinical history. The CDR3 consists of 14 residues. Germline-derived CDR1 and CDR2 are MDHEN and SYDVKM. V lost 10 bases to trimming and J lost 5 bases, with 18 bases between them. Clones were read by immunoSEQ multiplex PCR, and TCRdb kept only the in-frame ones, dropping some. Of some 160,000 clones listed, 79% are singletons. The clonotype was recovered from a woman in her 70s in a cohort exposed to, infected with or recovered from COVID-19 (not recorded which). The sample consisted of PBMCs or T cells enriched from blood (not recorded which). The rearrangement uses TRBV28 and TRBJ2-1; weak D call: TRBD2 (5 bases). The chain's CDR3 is CAINRAGAHNEQFF. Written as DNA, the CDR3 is TGTGCCATCAATAGGGCGGGCGCACACAATGAGCAGTTCTTC.